The text below deals with one T cell receptor (beta chain). Using immunoSEQ multiplex PCR, the repertoire was profiled, and TCRdb retains in-frame clones only, with some absent. The sample consists of more than 250,000 clones, roughly 80% of them appearing once. These data belong to a study of blood T cell repertoires in COVID-19. Study context: Material from acute and convalescent COVID-19 was sourced from the United States, Italy and Spain. Nucleic acid was either cDNA or gDNA, and it came from T cells, B-cell-depleted T cells, or PBMCs.

Cohorts were assigned according to the clinical history that participants reported. Exposed study participants had met a COVID-19 case within 2 weeks before entry. Material for sequencing was PBMCs or T cells enriched from blood (not recorded which). The sequence was obtained from a middle-aged man who had been exposed to COVID-19.

The CDR3 coding sequence is TGTGCCAGCAGCGTAGCCGAGGGTAGGGGGGAGACCCAGTACTTC. It yields the protein CASSVAEGRGETQYF. The chain couples TRBV9 to TRBJ2-5; TRBD1 might be the D (6 bases). CDR1 is SGDLS and CDR2 is YYNGEE in the germline V gene. This CDR3 is 15 amino acids long. Trimming removed 0 bases from V and 5 bases from J, with 14 bases in between.